Following are 18 T cell receptor beta chains from one sample sequenced in a study of control samples from healthy donors and cancer patients. Repertoires were generated with immunoSEQ multiplex PCR, while TCRdb's copy carries only in-frame clones and drops some. The sample yields about 120,000 clones, around 89% seen once. The source material was blood. All receptors come from a woman in her 70s in good health.

This sequence joins TRBV19 and TRBJ2-6, with D perhaps matching TRBD1 (5 bases). CDR1 is LNHDA and CDR2 is SQIVND in the germline V gene (reference sequence). The CDR3 is made up of 16 amino acids. The V gene lost 5 bases and the J gene lost 3 bases, with 14 bases spanning the gap. The CDR3 protein is CASSDTGHGGANVLTF. CDR3 bases: TGTGCCAGTAGTGATACAGGTCATGGTGGGGCCAACGTCCTGACTTTC.

This chain links TRBV5-1 with TRBJ1-5; D gene unclear. V was cut by 4 bases and J by 4 bases, with 15 bases left in between. The germline CDR1 and CDR2 sequences are SGHRS and YFSETQ. The length of the CDR3 is 15 residues. The CDR3 sequence: CASSLSDSSNQPQHF. In DNA form, the CDR3 reads TGCGCCAGCAGCCTTTCTGACTCTAGTAATCAGCCCCAGCATTTT.

The CDR3 region is CASSIGKRDTEAFF. The CDR3 nucleotides are TGTGCCAGTAGTATTGGGAAGCGAGACACTGAAGCTTTCTTT. V usage is TRBV19 and J usage is TRBJ1-1; no clear D. This CDR3 is built from 14 residues. Trimming pared 3 bases from V and 3 bases from J, leaving 11 bases between. From germline, CDR1 is LNHDA and CDR2 SQIVND (reference sequence).

This clone was observed a handful of times. The same CDR3 is also encoded by other DNA sequences in this sample. The chain recombines TRBV2 with TRBJ2-3; 7 nucleotides line up with TRBD2. Germline CDR1 and CDR2: SNHLY and FYNNEI. The CDR3 contains 14 residues. The V segment lost 4 bases and the J segment 1 base; nucleotides outside the gene matches: 2. DNA for the CDR3: TGTGCCAGCAGTGCAAGCGGGGGCACAGATACGCAGTATTTT. Its translation: CASSASGGTDTQYF. The variable domain in full, with the rest retrieved from reference TRBV2 and TRBJ2-3, is EPEVTQTPSHQVTQMGQEVILRCVPISNHLYFYWYRQILGQKVEFLVSFYNNEISEKSEIFDDQFSVERPDGSNFTLKIRSTKLEDSAMYFCASSASGGTDTQYFGPGTRLTVL.

The rearrangement joins TRBV5-1 to TRBJ1-1, with a weak D call TRBD1 (5 bases). CDR3 length equals 16 residues. Germline CDR1 reads SGHRS; CDR2 reads YFSETQ. The V and J ends lost 5 bases and 4 bases respectively, with 21 bases between them. The CDR3 sequence is CASRQLLGGRGTEAFF. CDR3 sequence (DNA): TGCGCCAGCAGGCAGCTCCTGGGGGGACGGGGCACTGAAGCTTTCTTT.

This chain joins TRBV3-1 (or the pseudogene TRBV3-2) and TRBJ1-5; the D is unclear. Between the trimmed V and J ends, which lost 2 bases and 0 bases, there was a span of 8 bases. Germline assignment: CDR1 LGHDT and CDR2 YNNKEL (reference sequence). This CDR3 is 15 amino acids long. CDR3 in DNA: TGTGCCAGCAGCCAATATGGATTTAGCAATCAGCCCCAGCATTTT. Its protein product is CASSQYGFSNQPQHF.

The V and J genes are TRBV10-3 and TRBJ2-1; 7 nucleotides agree with TRBD1. The CDR3 consists of 14 residues. V dropped 0 bases and J dropped 9; count of bases not matched to a gene: 5. Germline CDR1 reads ENHRY; CDR2 reads SYGVKD. The CDR3 protein is CAISESKGAAEQFF. The CDR3 region has the DNA TGTGCCATCAGTGAGTCGAAGGGGGCTGCTGAGCAGTTCTTC.

J is TRBJ1-5 and V is TRBV5-3; TRBD1 matches at 8 bases. TRBV5-3 is an open reading frame whose function is uncertain. Losses at the gene ends were 9 bases for V and 4 bases for J; bases not matched to a gene: 12. The CDR3 is 15 residues long. The CDR3 loop reads CAIPAGQDRNQPQHF. The CDR3 DNA reads TGTGCCATCCCAGCGGGACAGGATCGAAATCAGCCCCAGCATTTT.

This clone was seen once. The genes are TRBV5-1 and TRBJ2-2; no clear D gene. This CDR3 spans 15 amino acids. V lost 4 bases and J lost 1, with 11 bases in between. From germline, CDR1 is SGHRS and CDR2 YFSETQ. The DNA of the CDR3 is TGCGCCAGCAGCGACGGGCAGTTGAACACCGGGGAGCTGTTTTTT. Its protein product is CASSDGQLNTGELFF.

The chain uses TRBV9 and TRBJ1-5, with no clear D. From germline, CDR1 is SGDLS and CDR2 YYNGEE. The CDR3 length is 15 residues. V was trimmed by 0 bases and J by 1 base, leaving 8 bases between them. CDR3 nucleotide sequence: TGTGCCAGCAGCGTAGGCGCAGAGAGCAATCAGCCCCAGCATTTT. Encoded protein: CASSVGAESNQPQHF.

The chain carries TRBV4-1 and TRBJ1-1; no firm D call. The CDR3 consists of 12 residues. Trimming left V 4 bases short and J 5 bases short, with 8 bases between. Germline CDR1 reads MGHRA; CDR2 reads YSYEKL. This chain's CDR3 is CASSRADTEAFF. The CDR3 DNA sequence: TGCGCCAGCAGCCGGGCAGATACTGAAGCTTTCTTT.

The rearrangement links TRBV12-3 or TRBV12-4 to TRBJ1-1, with D unresolved. Trimming removed 3 bases at V and 1 base at J, with 6 bases between. CDR3 length: 13 residues. The CDR3 coding sequence is TGTGCCAGCAGTTTTACTCCGAACACTGAAGCTTTCTTT. Translation gives CASSFTPNTEAFF.

The chain employs TRBV7-9 and TRBJ1-4; 9 nucleotides align to TRBD1. Germline lookup yields CDR1 SEHNR and CDR2 FQNEAQ (reference sequence). Trimming at V came to 4 bases and at J to 5 bases, leaving 8 bases not matched to a gene. The CDR3 loop spans 16 amino acids. CDR3 nucleotides: TGTGCCAGCAGCTCGGCCCCCGGGACAGGGAATGAAAAACTGTTTTTT. It encodes CASSSAPGTGNEKLFF.

The rearrangement joins TRBV6-6 to TRBJ2-7; TRBD2 is a possible D gene (5 bases). This CDR3 spans 11 amino acids. The germline V gene encodes CDR1 MNHNY and CDR2 SVGAGI (reference sequence). With 8 bases removed from V and 3 bases from J, the gap between germline ends came to 8 bases. The CDR3 sequence is CASFEGYEQYF. In DNA, the CDR3 is TGTGCCAGCTTTGAGGGCTACGAGCAGTACTTC.

The J gene is TRBJ2-3, the V gene TRBV11-2; 11 bases are a match to TRBD2. Trimming took 1 base from V and 4 from J; bases not matched to a gene: 7. Germline lookup yields CDR1 SGHAT and CDR2 FQNNGV. The CDR3 extends over 17 amino acids. CDR3 sequence (DNA): TGTGCCAGCAGCTTAGCTCCTAGCGGGGGGATCGCAGATACGCAGTATTTT. Its protein is CASSLAPSGGIADTQYF. Complete variable domain (other parts from reference TRBV11-2 and TRBJ2-3): EAGVAQSPRYKIIEKRQSVAFWCNPISGHATLYWYQQILGQGPKLLIQFQNNGVVDDSQLPKDRFSAERLKGVDSTLKIQPAKLEDSAVYLCASSLAPSGGIADTQYFGPGTRLTVL.

This clone appeared once. The CDR3 loop is CASSTSGGATYNEQFF. CDR3 nucleotides: TGTGCCAGCAGTACTAGCGGGGGGGCCACCTACAATGAGCAGTTCTTC. The rearrangement links TRBV5-4 to TRBJ2-1; 13 nucleotides match TRBD2. The V gene's germline CDR1 is SGHNT and CDR2 YYREEE (reference sequence). This CDR3 is 16 amino acids long. V lost 5 bases to trimming and J lost 2 bases; unmatched junction nucleotides: 4.

The rearrangement links TRBV19 to TRBJ1-2; D gene ambiguous. V was pared by 5 bases and J by 7 bases, with 11 bases between. Germline V gene sequence: CDR1 LNHDA, CDR2 SQIVND (reference sequence). The CDR3 has 12 amino acids. CDR3 sequence: CASSPASGGYTF. The CDR3 DNA follows: TGTGCCAGTAGTCCGGCCTCGGGTGGCTACACCTTC.

The genes are TRBV7-8 and TRBJ2-1; no clear D gene. The ends were cut back, 5 bases at V and 8 bases at J, with 10 bases in the middle. In germline, CDR1 is SGHVS, CDR2 FQNEAQ. The CDR3 length is 12 residues. CDR3 residues: CASSPRRDEQFF. The CDR3 bases are TGTGCCAGCAGCCCCCGACGCGATGAGCAGTTCTTC.